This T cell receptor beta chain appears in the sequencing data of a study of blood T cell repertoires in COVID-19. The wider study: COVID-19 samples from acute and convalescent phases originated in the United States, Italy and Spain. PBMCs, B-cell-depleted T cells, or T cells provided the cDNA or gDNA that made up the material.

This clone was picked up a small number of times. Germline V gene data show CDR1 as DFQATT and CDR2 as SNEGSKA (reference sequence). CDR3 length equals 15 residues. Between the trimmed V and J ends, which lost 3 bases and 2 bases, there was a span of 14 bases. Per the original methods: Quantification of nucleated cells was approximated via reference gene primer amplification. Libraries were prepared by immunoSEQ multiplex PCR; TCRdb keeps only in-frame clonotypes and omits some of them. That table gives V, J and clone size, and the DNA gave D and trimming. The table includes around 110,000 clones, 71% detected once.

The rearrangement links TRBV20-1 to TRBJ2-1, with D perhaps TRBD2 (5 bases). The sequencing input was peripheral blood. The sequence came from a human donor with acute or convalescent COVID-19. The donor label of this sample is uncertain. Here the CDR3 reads CSASRGLDPYNEQFF. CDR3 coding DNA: TGCAGTGCTAGTCGAGGGTTGGATCCCTACAATGAGCAGTTCTTC.